Below, one T cell receptor beta chain is given with its context. In its sample, this clonotype was seen a few times. Its antigen remains undetermined. Base qualities are missing; no much larger clone stands one base away. This entry is derived from a study of T cells after yellow fever vaccination (dated by TCRdb to the late 2010s). Looking at the study overall: Libraries from fractions with low cell numbers were prepared with the SMART-Seq v4 Ultra Low Input RNA kit. To track T-cell clones before and after primary and booster YFV17D yellow fever vaccination, bulk TCR alpha and beta repertoires were sequenced longitudinally. The cohort comprised two healthy male donors, one aged 18 to 30 and one aged 30 to 40 years. Blood was drawn at multiple timepoints before and after primary and secondary immunization, with bulk PBMC replicates and cell subsets isolated. Overall study results and their limits: The study included only two donors, which limits how far the findings can be generalized. Computational filtering was required because FACS-sorted repertoires could contain abundant contaminating clonotypes from the bulk population. A small share of clonotypes occurred in both CD4 and CD8 compartments, likely arising from convergent recombination. After the booster, most of the clones that had expanded following primary vaccination were detected again (approximately 96% of CD4 and around 90% of CD8), which suggests that memory was broadly maintained. Compared with the primary T-cell response, the secondary T-cell response was faster but weaker, reaching its peak on day 5 rather than on day 15.

The run used an Illumina NovaSeq 6000. TCR cDNA was made using 5'RACE template switching, a step that added a universal primer site and unique molecular identifiers. Priming of cDNA synthesis was performed from both the TCR alpha and TCR beta constant segments. Two PCR steps were used to amplify libraries, with sample barcodes and sequencing adapters being added in the second step. Sequencing of libraries was done on Illumina HiSeq 2500 (2x100 bp) or NovaSeq (2x150 bp). In the authors' own workflow: Reads were demultiplexed and collapsed into UMI consensus sequences with MIGEC, and V(D)J alignment was performed with MiXCR. Clonotypes responding to the vaccine were identified with edgeR on replicate PBMC samples, with the criteria of FDR below 0.01 and a log2 fold change above 5 up to day 15. CD4 or CD8 identity was assigned to each bulk clonotype according to whether the clonotype was present at higher abundance in the sequenced CD4 repertoire or the sequenced CD8 repertoire. TCRdb applied fastp at Q25 and MiXCR to the public reads, then kept only in-frame beta chains. Entries are consolidated by CDR3 protein sequence, retaining the most common genes and DNA. Here the V and J calls rest on TCRdb's processing, not on the authors' analysis. Recorded for this sample are roughly 310,000 distinct CDR3 sequences; approximately 3.9% of them occurred a single time. In total, the top ten clones hold 20% to 30% of the sample.

CDR1 and CDR2, looked up from the germline V gene, are LGHNA and YSLEER. The CDR3, from cysteine to phenylalanine, totals 14 residues. Of all the DNA, just the CDR3 is kept, 42 bases in frame from base 1. V is cut back by 0 bases and J by 6 bases, with 5 bases in the junction unmatched. The meaning of the sample's treatment or condition label: live attenuated yellow fever vaccine strain. At every blood-draw timepoint, two biological replicates of bulk PBMCs were collected. PBMCs were isolated from peripheral blood using a standard Ficoll-Paque protocol. TriZol was used to extract RNA from bulk PBMCs, CD4 and CD8 fractions, and dextramer-positive and dextramer-negative fractions.

This receptor chain uses TRBV4-3 and TRBJ2-7; TRBD1 agrees with 7 junctional bases. The specimen comprised PBMCs, sampled on the day of the yellow fever booster vaccination. This clonotype was sampled from a man younger than 35 who received the YFV17D yellow fever vaccine. The DNA is as follows: TGCGCCAGCAGCCAAGAGGCAGGGGGTCGCGAGCAGTACTTC. It translates as CASSQEAGGREQYF.